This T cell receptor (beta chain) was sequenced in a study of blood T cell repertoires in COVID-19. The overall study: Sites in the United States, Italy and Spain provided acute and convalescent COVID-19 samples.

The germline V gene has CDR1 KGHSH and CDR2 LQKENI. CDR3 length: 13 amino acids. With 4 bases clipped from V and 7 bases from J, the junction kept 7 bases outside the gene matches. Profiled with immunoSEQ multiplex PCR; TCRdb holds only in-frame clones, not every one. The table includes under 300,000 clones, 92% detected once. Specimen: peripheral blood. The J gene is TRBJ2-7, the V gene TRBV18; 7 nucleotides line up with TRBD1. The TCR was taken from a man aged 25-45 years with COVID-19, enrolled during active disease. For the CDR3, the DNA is TGTGCCAGCTCACTAGGGACAGCCGAAGAGCAGTACTTC. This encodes CASSLGTAEEQYF.